Listed below are T cell receptor beta chains from one sample, sequenced in a study of T-cell reconstitution after alpha-beta-depleted transplantation in children. Via MiXCR, TCRdb re-called the PCR reads, giving one row per CDR3 protein. The sample records 98,000 or so distinct CDR3 sequences, 6.4% being singletons. The sample was PBMCs, mostly from graft donor cells, taken 360 days after TCRalphabeta/CD19-depleted stem cell transplant. The receptors originated from a male patient aged 2 to 10 who had a stem cell transplant for acute lymphoblastic leukemia, so the T cells may come from the graft donor. CDR3s include the opening cysteine and the closing phenylalanine or tryptophan. D genes are given only for firm matches. Not all rows give a size; the values are once, few, many and, for expanded clones, a class.

d_gene	abundance	v_gene	j_gene	CDR3aa	CDR3nt
NA	few	TRBV2	TRBJ2-7	CASSALGVDEQYF	TGTGCCAGCAGTGCATTGGGAGTCGACGAGCAGTACTTC
NA	NA	TRBV6-2/TRBV6-3	TRBJ2-7	CASSYSTGNEQYF	TGTGCCAGCAGTTACTCTACAGGGAACGAGCAGTACTTC
NA	few	TRBV7-6	TRBJ2-7	CASSRGETYEQYF	TGTGCCAGCAGCCGAGGCGAGACCTACGAGCAGTACTTC
TRBD1	many	TRBV10-3	TRBJ2-2	CAILTGVGSGELFF	TGTGCCATCCTGACAGGGGTAGGATCCGGGGAGCTGTTTTTT
TRBD1	few	TRBV7-9	TRBJ1-5	CASSRGQGNQPQHF	TGTGCCAGCAGCCGTGGACAGGGTAATCAGCCCCAGCATTTT
TRBD1	few	TRBV2	TRBJ1-5	CASRRTGDQPQHF	TGTGCCAGCAGGAGGACAGGTGATCAGCCCCAGCATTTT
NA	many	TRBV9	TRBJ2-3	CASSVVGTITDTQYF	TGTGCCAGCAGCGTAGTGGGGACAATCACAGATACGCAGTATTTT
NA	few	TRBV3-1	TRBJ2-1	CASSQDERVAYNEQFF	TGTGCCAGCAGCCAAGATGAAAGGGTCGCCTACAATGAGCAGTTCTTC
NA	few	TRBV4-1	TRBJ2-6	CASSPLFSGANVLTF	TGCGCCAGCAGCCCGCTATTTTCTGGGGCCAACGTCCTGACTTTC
NA	few	TRBV6-6	TRBJ1-5	CASSYPRVQPQHF	TGTGCCAGCAGTTACCCCAGGGTCCAGCCCCAGCATTTT
TRBD1	NA	TRBV11-2	TRBJ2-3	CASSRRPFDRGWTDTQYF	TGTGCCAGCAGCCGCCGTCCCTTCGACAGGGGGTGGACAGATACGCAGTATTTT
NA	NA	TRBV7-9	TRBJ1-1	CASSLLGTEAFF	TGTGCCAGCAGCTTACTAGGCACTGAAGCTTTCTTT
NA	many	TRBV20-1	TRBJ1-1	CSAHYTEAFF	TGCAGTGCTCACTACACTGAAGCTTTCTTT
TRBD2	few	TRBV2	TRBJ2-3	CASSALAGSFTDTQYF	TGTGCCAGCAGTGCTCTAGCGGGGTCCTTCACAGATACGCAGTATTTT
TRBD2	many	TRBV11-2	TRBJ2-1	CASSSWTSGAGEQFF	TGTGCCAGCAGCTCCTGGACTAGCGGGGCTGGGGAGCAGTTCTTC
NA	few	TRBV6-5	TRBJ1-2	CASSYSRGAGYTF	TGTGCCAGCAGTTACTCTCGGGGAGCGGGCTACACCTTC
NA	many	TRBV6-1	TRBJ2-7	CASFAGRPYEQYF	TGTGCCAGCTTTGCGGGACGGCCCTACGAGCAGTACTTC
NA	many	TRBV10-3	TRBJ2-7	CAISEGLYSSYEQYF	TGTGCCATCAGTGAGGGGCTTTACAGCTCCTACGAGCAGTACTTC
NA	many	TRBV7-9	TRBJ2-7	CASSLDWNRETYEQYF	TGTGCCAGCAGCTTAGATTGGAACAGGGAGACCTACGAGCAGTACTTC
NA	many	TRBV4-1	TRBJ1-1	CASSQGLTTEAFF	TGCGCCAGCAGCCAAGGGCTGACCACTGAAGCTTTCTTT
NA	NA	TRBV20-1	TRBJ1-6	CSASRLGTHSEANSPLHF	TGCAGTGCTAGCCGCCTGGGCACCCATTCCGAGGCCAATTCACCCCTCCACTTT
TRBD1	NA	TRBV27	TRBJ1-5	CASSRGSYSNQPQHF	TGTGCCAGCAGCAGGGGGAGTTATAGCAATCAGCCCCAGCATTTT
NA	many	TRBV7-9	TRBJ2-7	CASSLGRGYEQYF	TGTGCCAGCAGTTTAGGCAGGGGCTACGAGCAGTACTTC
TRBD2	many	TRBV5-1	TRBJ2-1	CASSLVGGGGYNEQFF	TGCGCCAGCAGCTTGGTCGGGGGGGGCGGCTACAATGAGCAGTTCTTC
NA	many	TRBV10-3	TRBJ1-1	CAISVSRNTEAFF	TGTGCCATCAGTGTCTCAAGGAACACTGAAGCTTTCTTT
NA	many	TRBV5-1	TRBJ2-7	CASSSTGLLNPNEQYF	TGCGCCAGCAGCAGTACGGGACTCCTCAACCCGAACGAGCAGTACTTC
NA	NA	TRBV7-8	TRBJ1-6	CASSWRPPSSYNSPLHF	TGTGCCAGCAGCTGGCGGCCCCCGAGCTCCTATAATTCACCCCTCCACTTT
TRBD1	NA	TRBV24-1	TRBJ2-2	CATSDLDRVGAGELFF	TGTGCCACCAGTGACTTGGACAGGGTCGGGGCCGGGGAGCTGTTTTTT
NA	many	TRBV27	TRBJ1-1	CATERRGENTEAFF	TGTGCCACTGAAAGAAGGGGCGAGAACACTGAAGCTTTCTTT
TRBD1	many	TRBV9	TRBJ2-7	CASSVGDRGYYEQYF	TGTGCCAGCAGCGTAGGAGACAGGGGATACTACGAGCAGTACTTC
TRBD1	few	TRBV4-3	TRBJ1-4	CASSPTDRVGEKLFF	TGCGCCAGCAGCCCAACGGACAGGGTAGGGGAAAAACTGTTTTTT
NA	many	TRBV28	TRBJ1-1	CASSLPPTGNTEAFF	TGTGCCAGCAGTTTACCTCCTACAGGGAACACTGAAGCTTTCTTT
NA	many	TRBV28	TRBJ2-3	CASSRYTEDTQYF	TGTGCCAGCAGCCGATACACAGAAGATACGCAGTATTTT
TRBD1	many	TRBV4-2	TRBJ1-1	CASSHRKDRDMNTEAFF	TGTGCCAGCAGCCATCGGAAAGACAGGGACATGAACACTGAAGCTTTCTTT
TRBD2	many	TRBV9	TRBJ2-3	CASSVGGGRLTDTQYF	TGTGCCAGCAGCGTAGGAGGCGGGAGGTTGACAGATACGCAGTATTTT
NA	many	TRBV6-5	TRBJ1-1	CASSLAGETEAFF	TGTGCCAGCAGTTTAGCAGGGGAGACTGAAGCTTTCTTT
NA	many	TRBV2	TRBJ2-3	CASFPDTQYF	TGTGCCAGCTTTCCAGATACGCAGTATTTT
NA	many	TRBV3-1	TRBJ2-7	CASSPWRAAYEQYF	TGTGCCAGCAGCCCCTGGAGGGCAGCCTACGAGCAGTACTTC
TRBD2	NA	TRBV2	TRBJ2-2	CASSVWSGGNTGELFF	TGTGCCAGCAGTGTGTGGAGCGGGGGGAACACCGGGGAGCTGTTTTTT
NA	many	TRBV6-2/TRBV6-3	TRBJ2-1	CASSYPNEQFF	TGTGCCAGCAGTTACCCCAATGAGCAGTTCTTC